The 9 T cell receptor beta chains given below trace back to one sample, sequenced in a study of T cells in Graves' hyperthyroidism and ophthalmopathy (dated by TCRdb to between 2017 and 2020). Libraries were built with multiplex PCR. TCRdb lists the instrument as Illumina HiSeq 2000. TCR beta CDR3 regions were amplified from RNA transcripts. The TCR CDR3 was subjected to a first round of RT-PCR using the HTBI primer set and the Qiagen OneStep RT-PCR kit. Using fastp at Q25 and MiXCR, TCRdb reprocessed the public reads and kept productive beta chains. Each CDR3 protein appears once, grouped with its most common genes and DNA. For this sample there are hundreds of thousands of distinct CDR3 sequences; approximately 19% appear just once. The ten largest account for roughly 3.5% of the sample. Sequenced: blood. All receptors come from a woman under 30 with Graves' hyperthyroidism.

Comment on this clonotype: This may come from a read error, since a much larger clone is one base off. The rearrangement links TRBV30 to TRBJ1-1, with D perhaps TRBD1 (6 bases). The CDR3 is made up of 12 amino acids. CDR1 and CDR2 from the germline V gene are GTSNPN and SVGIG (reference sequence). CDR3 in DNA: TGTGCCTGGGGAGGGTGGGACACTGAAGCTTGCTTT. Its protein is CAWGGWDTEACF.

Comments on this clonotype: A much larger clone differs by one base, so this may be a read error. V is TRBV6-9 and J is TRBJ2-2; tentative D call: TRBD2 (5 bases). The CDR3 covers 9 residues. Germline loops: CDR1 MNHGY, CDR2 SVAAGI. The CDR3 is CASTGELCF. The CDR3 nucleotides are TGTGCCAGTACCGGGGAGCTGTGTTTT.

This clonotype occurred a few times. This chain connects TRBV5-1 to TRBJ1-2; TRBD1 is a possible D gene (6 bases). Germline V gene data show CDR1 as SGHRS and CDR2 as YFSETQ. The CDR3 consists of 15 residues. The V and J ends lost 4 bases and 4 bases respectively, with 17 bases between them. In DNA, the CDR3 is TGCGCCAGCAGCCCACGACCTGGACAGACCTATGGCTACACCTTC. Translating gives CASSPRPGQTYGYTF.

This clonotype was detected ten times or more. The rearrangement links TRBV12-5 to TRBJ2-3; a possible D gene is TRBD2 (6 bases). From germline, CDR1 is LGHNT and CDR2 FRNRAP. The CDR3 contains 16 residues. Trimming removed 2 bases at V and 3 bases at J, with 15 bases between. CDR3 bases: TGTGCTAGTGGTTTGCCACGCGGGGATGGGACAGATACGCAGTATTTT. Its protein product is CASGLPRGDGTDTQYF. Looking up the rest from reference TRBV12-5 and TRBJ2-3 gives the full variable domain: DARVTQTPRHKVTEMGQEVTMRCQPILGHNTVFWYRQTMMQGLELLAYFRNRAPLDDSGMPKDRFSAEMPDATLATLKIQPSEPRDSAVYFCASGLPRGDGTDTQYFGPGTRLTVL.

This clonotype was picked up many times. V and J are TRBV19 and TRBJ1-2; D call uncertain. Trimming stripped 2 bases from V and 4 bases from J, with 11 bases between. The CDR3 sequence is 14 residues long. Germline-derived CDR1 and CDR2 are LNHDA and SQIVND (reference sequence). CDR3 in DNA: TGTGCCAGTAGTATACTCGGGGTCGGCTATGGCTACACCTTC. It yields the protein CASSILGVGYGYTF. The complete variable domain, with remaining parts taken from reference TRBV19 and TRBJ1-2, reads DGGITQSPKYLFRKEGQNVTLSCEQNLNHDAMYWYRQDPGQGLRLIYYSQIVNDFQKGDIAEGYSVSREKKESFPLTVTSAQKNPTAFYLCASSILGVGYGYTFGSGTRLTVV.

This clonotype was detected many times. The V call is TRBV11-2, the J call TRBJ2-5, with D tentatively TRBD1 (6 bases). The CDR3 consists of 13 residues. CDR1 and CDR2 from the germline V gene are SGHAT and FQNNGV. V shed 4 bases and J shed 7 bases, with 13 bases lying between them. CDR3 bases: TGTGCCAGCAGCTCAAGACAGGATGCGACCCAGTACTTC. It translates to CASSSRQDATQYF.

This clonotype was observed at least ten times. This rearrangement joins TRBV5-1 to TRBJ2-7; 9 bases match TRBD1. CDR3 length: 15 amino acids. Germline assignment: CDR1 SGHRS and CDR2 YFSETQ. The trim removed 1 base at V and 6 bases at J, leaving 8 bases unmatched. CDR3 sequence: CASSLSTGGFGEQYF. CDR3 nucleotides: TGCGCCAGCAGCTTGTCTACAGGGGGCTTCGGCGAGCAGTACTTC.

This clonotype was counted at least ten times. In nucleotides, the CDR3 is TGTGCCAGTTTAGGGGGAGACGAGCAGTACTTC. This translates into CASLGGDEQYF. V gene TRBV6-1 combines with J gene TRBJ2-7, with D perhaps matching TRBD1 (6 bases). Trimming stripped 9 bases from V and 5 bases from J, with 11 bases between. The CDR3 loop spans 11 amino acids. Germline V CDR1 and CDR2: MNHNS, SASEGT.

Ten or more counts support this clonotype. In DNA form, the CDR3 reads TGCGCCAGCAGCTTCGGCGTAAGTAACACTGAAGCTTTCTTT. It specifies CASSFGVSNTEAFF. This chain links TRBV5-1 with TRBJ1-1; D is undetermined. This CDR3 contains 14 residues. In germline, CDR1 is SGHRS, CDR2 YFSETQ. V was cut by 2 bases and J by 2 bases, with 10 bases left in between.